Each of the 25 T cell receptor beta chains below was sequenced from the same sample in a study of blood T cell repertoires in COVID-19. Data came from immunoSEQ multiplex PCR; TCRdb stores just in-frame clones and leaves some out. The profile covers about 91,000 clones, with 80% to 90% appearing a single time and roughly 8.3% taken by the ten largest. The material sequenced was peripheral blood. The receptors come from a woman between 65 and 79 years old with acute or convalescent COVID-19.

This clone was counted a few times. The chain joins TRBV11-2 to TRBJ1-2, with D tentatively TRBD1 (6 bases). V lost 5 bases, J lost 7 bases, and 11 bases lay in between. Germline V gives CDR1 SGHAT, CDR2 FQNNGV. The CDR3 consists of 12 residues. CDR3 sequence (DNA): TGTGCCAGCAGCCTCAACAGGGTTGGCTACACCTTC. It is translated as CASSLNRVGYTF.

The J gene is TRBJ2-1, the V gene TRBV6-5; TRBD1 agrees at 9 bases. The ends lost 6 bases at V and 12 bases at J; junction bases unmatched: 6. Per the germline V gene, CDR1 is MNHEY and CDR2 is SVGAGI. The length of the CDR3 is 12 residues. CDR3 DNA sequence: TGTGCCAGCAGAACCGGGACAGGGCGGCAGTTCTTC. This codes for CASRTGTGRQFF.

This rearrangement joins TRBV12-3 or TRBV12-4 to TRBJ2-5; D gene uncertain. This CDR3 has 12 amino acids. Trimming left V 6 bases short and J 2 bases short, with 7 bases between. The CDR3 region is CASSLIQETQYF. The DNA of the CDR3 is TGTGCCAGCAGCCTAATACAAGAGACCCAGTACTTC.

The chain carries TRBV18 and TRBJ1-3, with 8 nucleotides matching TRBD1. The CDR3 has 17 amino acids. Germline CDR1 reads KGHSH; CDR2 reads LQKENI. V lost 4 bases and J lost 2; bases outside the gene matches: 10. CDR3 DNA: TGTGCCAGCTCACACAGGGGGACAGAGCTCGCTGGAAACACCATATATTTT. As protein: CASSHRGTELAGNTIYF.

The genes are TRBV15 and TRBJ2-3, with 10 bases identical to TRBD2. This CDR3 region has 16 residues. V dropped 2 bases and J dropped 6; count of bases not matched to a gene: 8. CDR1 LNHNV and CDR2 YYDKDF come from the germline V gene (reference sequence). The CDR3 DNA reads as TGTGCCACCAGCAGAAGCCTAGCGGGAGTTTCGGATACGCAGTATTTT. Its translation is CATSRSLAGVSDTQYF.

The V call is TRBV11-1, the J call TRBJ2-2; D remains ambiguous. V was cut by 5 bases and J by 4 bases, with 8 bases left in between. From germline, CDR1 is SGHAT and CDR2 FQDESV (reference sequence). The CDR3 runs 13 residues. CDR3 residues: CASSPRATGELFF. The CDR3 DNA follows: TGTGCCAGCAGCCCGCGAGCCACCGGGGAGCTGTTTTTT.

In this sample, this clone turned up once. The chain uses TRBV6-5 and TRBJ2-1, with a tentative D call TRBD2 (5 bases). V was cut by 8 bases and J by 3 bases, with 14 bases left in between. This CDR3 comprises 14 residues. Looked up from germline, CDR1 is MNHEY and CDR2 is SVGAGI. CDR3 region: CASEGIPGYNEQFF. The CDR3 nucleotides read TGTGCCAGCGAGGGAATTCCCGGCTACAATGAGCAGTTCTTC.

V is TRBV24-1 and J is TRBJ1-3; a possible D gene is TRBD1 (6 bases). CDR3 length: 16 amino acids. V lost 4 bases and J lost 0, with 12 bases in between. Germline CDR1 reads KGHDR; CDR2 reads SFDVKD. CDR3 region: CATSDFTGISGNTIYF. The CDR3 nucleotides are TGTGCCACCAGTGACTTTACAGGGATCTCTGGAAACACCATATATTTT.

The chain recombines TRBV5-4 with TRBJ1-3, with a weak D call TRBD1 (5 bases). CDR3 length equals 14 residues. Germline CDR1 reads SGHNT; CDR2 reads YYREEE (reference sequence). The V end lost 4 bases, the J end lost 2 bases, and 10 bases lay between the germline ends. CDR3 sequence: CASSAPGTGNTIYF. DNA for the CDR3: TGTGCCAGCAGCGCCCCAGGGACTGGAAACACCATATATTTT.

This rearrangement joins TRBV30 to TRBJ1-3; 10 bases fit TRBD1. Germline CDR1 GTSNPN, CDR2 SVGIG (reference sequence). The length of the CDR3 is 16 residues. V was pared by 0 bases and J by 4 bases, with 6 bases of the junction left unmatched. In DNA, the CDR3 is TGTGCCTGGAGTGTACCTTGGACAGGGGGGGGAAACACCATATATTTT. Protein product: CAWSVPWTGGGNTIYF.

The V call is TRBV4-2, the J call TRBJ2-1; TRBD2 matches at 10 bases. CDR3 length: 17 amino acids. The V gene end was trimmed by 5 bases and the J gene end by 6 bases; junction bases not matched to a gene: 13. The germline CDR1 and CDR2 sequences are LGHNA and YNFKEQ. CDR3 sequence (DNA): TGTGCCAGCAGCATAACCGTAGGACTAGCGGAGCTCAATGAGCAGTTCTTC. Protein product: CASSITVGLAELNEQFF.

The chain combines TRBV20-1 with TRBJ1-6, with a weak D call TRBD1 (6 bases). The V end lost 3 bases, the J end lost 8 bases, and 14 bases lay between the germline ends. Germline V CDR1 and CDR2: DFQATT, SNEGSKA (reference sequence). This CDR3 spans 14 amino acids. The CDR3 coding sequence is TGCAGTGCTAGTCAAAGGGGGAAAGATTCACCCCTCCACTTT. This codes for CSASQRGKDSPLHF.

This chain uses TRBV10-3 with TRBJ2-7, with 7 bases identical to TRBD2. Germline CDR1 reads ENHRY; CDR2 reads SYGVKD. The CDR3 spans 13 residues. Trimming at V came to 4 bases and at J to 7 bases, leaving 7 bases not matched to a gene. CDR3 nucleotide sequence: TGTGCCATCAGTGCGACTAGCCAGACAGAGCAGTACTTC. This encodes CAISATSQTEQYF.

The chain links TRBV29-1 to TRBJ2-5, with a possible D match to TRBD1 (5 bases). Trimming took off 1 base at V and 5 bases at J, with 17 bases between the two ends. This CDR3 contains 15 residues. From germline, CDR1 is SQVTM and CDR2 ANQGSEA. The CDR3 reads CSVEVPGQGVETQYF. The CDR3 DNA sequence: TGCAGCGTTGAAGTCCCCGGGCAGGGCGTCGAGACCCAGTACTTC.

The genes are TRBV6-2 or TRBV6-3 and TRBJ1-5, with D possibly being TRBD1 (5 bases). With 2 bases removed from V and 1 base from J, the gap between germline ends came to 9 bases. The CDR3 loop spans 15 amino acids. Germline CDR1 MNHEY, CDR2 SVGEGT. CDR3 sequence reads: CASSYPGISNQPQHF. CDR3 nucleotides: TGTGCCAGCAGTTACCCAGGGATAAGCAATCAGCCCCAGCATTTT.

The rearrangement uses TRBV15 and TRBJ1-4, with a weak D call TRBD1 (5 bases). CDR3 length: 18 amino acids. Germline lookup yields CDR1 LNHNV and CDR2 YYDKDF (reference sequence). Trimming pared 0 bases from V and 7 bases from J, leaving 21 bases between. The CDR3 here is CATSRDLVGAGRSEKLFF. DNA for the CDR3: TGTGCCACCAGCAGAGATTTGGTAGGGGCAGGGCGGTCTGAAAAACTGTTTTTT.

This chain connects TRBV3-1 (or the pseudogene TRBV3-2) to TRBJ2-1; 9 bases fit TRBD2. V lost 4 bases and J lost 15; bases outside the gene matches: 13. The CDR3 totals 14 residues. Germline CDR1 reads LGHDT; CDR2 reads YNNKEL (reference sequence). The chain's CDR3 is CASSPTQRGAFLFF. CDR3 nucleotides: TGTGCCAGCAGCCCAACTCAGCGGGGGGCCTTCTTGTTCTTC.

The chain uses TRBV7-3 and TRBJ1-2; a possible D gene is TRBD1 (5 bases). V was pared by 1 base and J by 3 bases, with 6 bases between. Germline values: CDR1 SGHTA, CDR2 FQGTGA. The CDR3 runs 13 residues. This CDR3 is CASSLRDYYGYTF. The CDR3, as DNA: TGTGCCAGCAGCTTAAGGGACTACTATGGCTACACCTTC.

This rearrangement joins TRBV1 to TRBJ2-5; no DNA check was done on the table's D call, TRBD2. TRBV1 is shown as a pseudogene. The CDR3 totals 16 residues. This chain's CDR3 is CTSSQLLAGGQETQYF. The CDR3 DNA sequence: TGCACCAGCAGCCAGTTACTAGCGGGGGGGCAGGAGACCCAGTACTTC.

The V gene is TRBV6-5, the J gene TRBJ1-5; 9 bases match TRBD1. Germline loops: CDR1 MNHEY, CDR2 SVGAGI. The CDR3 sequence is 15 residues long. The junction had 4 bases not matched to a gene; V was cut back by 2 bases and J by 5 bases. This CDR3 reads CASSYGTGRDQPQHF. CDR3 nucleotide sequence: TGTGCCAGCAGTTACGGGACAGGGCGAGATCAGCCCCAGCATTTT.

This clone was recorded only once. The gene calls are TRBV3-1 (or the pseudogene TRBV3-2) and TRBJ1-6; 7 bases are a match to TRBD1. Germline V gene lookup returns CDR1 LGHDT and CDR2 YNNKEL (reference sequence). The CDR3 covers 15 residues. With 6 bases clipped from V and 0 bases from J, the junction kept 2 bases outside the gene matches. The DNA of the CDR3 is TGTGCCAGCAGGGACAGGTCCTCCTATAATTCACCCCTCCACTTT. Its translation is CASRDRSSYNSPLHF.

V usage is TRBV9 and J usage is TRBJ2-1; 7 bases map to TRBD2. V dropped 4 bases and J dropped 7; count of bases not matched to a gene: 5. The germline V gene encodes CDR1 SGDLS and CDR2 YYNGEE. The length of the CDR3 is 13 residues. The CDR3 region is CASSFSSGNEQFF. The CDR3 DNA sequence: TGTGCCAGCAGCTTCAGTAGCGGGAATGAGCAGTTCTTC.

This clone was found once. The chain combines TRBV5-6 with TRBJ1-5, with 11 bases fitting TRBD1. Looked up from germline, CDR1 is SGHDT and CDR2 is YYEEEE. The CDR3 is made up of 17 amino acids. V gave up 5 bases and J gave up 0 bases; unmatched junction bases: 7. The CDR3 nucleotides are TGTGCCAGCAGAACGGACAGGGGGCTTAATAGCAATCAGCCCCAGCATTTT. Translating it yields CASRTDRGLNSNQPQHF.

The chain uses TRBV7-8 and TRBJ2-7, with 7 positions matching TRBD2. The J segment lost 7 bases and the V segment lost 4 bases, leaving 1 base of the junction unmatched. Germline assignment: CDR1 SGHVS and CDR2 FQNEAQ. This CDR3 has 11 amino acids. The CDR3 is CASSSGGEQYF. The DNA for the CDR3 is TGTGCCAGCAGCTCGGGGGGAGAGCAGTACTTC.

The chain combines TRBV19 with TRBJ1-2; a weak D match, TRBD1 (5 bases). V lost 5 bases to trimming and J lost 0 bases, with 19 bases between them. CDR3 length equals 17 residues. Germline V lookup: CDR1 LNHDA, CDR2 SQIVND (reference sequence). CDR3 protein: CASSFQSGSGANYGYTF. CDR3 coding DNA: TGTGCCAGTAGTTTCCAATCAGGGTCTGGTGCTAACTATGGCTACACCTTC.